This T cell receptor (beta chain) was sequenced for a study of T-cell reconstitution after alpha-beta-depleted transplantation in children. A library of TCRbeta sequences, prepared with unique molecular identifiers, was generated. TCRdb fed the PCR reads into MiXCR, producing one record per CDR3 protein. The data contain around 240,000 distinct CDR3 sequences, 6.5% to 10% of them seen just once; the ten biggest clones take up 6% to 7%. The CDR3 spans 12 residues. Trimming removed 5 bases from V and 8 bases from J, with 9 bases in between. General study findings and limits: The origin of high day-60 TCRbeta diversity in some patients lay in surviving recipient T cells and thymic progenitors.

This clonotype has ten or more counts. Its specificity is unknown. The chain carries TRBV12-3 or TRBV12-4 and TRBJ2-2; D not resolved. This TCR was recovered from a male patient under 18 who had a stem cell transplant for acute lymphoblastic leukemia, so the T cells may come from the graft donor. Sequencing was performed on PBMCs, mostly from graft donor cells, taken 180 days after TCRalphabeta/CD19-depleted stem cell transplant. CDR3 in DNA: TGTGCCAGCAGTGTCTCTCGGGGGGAGCTGTTTTTT. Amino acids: CASSVSRGELFF.